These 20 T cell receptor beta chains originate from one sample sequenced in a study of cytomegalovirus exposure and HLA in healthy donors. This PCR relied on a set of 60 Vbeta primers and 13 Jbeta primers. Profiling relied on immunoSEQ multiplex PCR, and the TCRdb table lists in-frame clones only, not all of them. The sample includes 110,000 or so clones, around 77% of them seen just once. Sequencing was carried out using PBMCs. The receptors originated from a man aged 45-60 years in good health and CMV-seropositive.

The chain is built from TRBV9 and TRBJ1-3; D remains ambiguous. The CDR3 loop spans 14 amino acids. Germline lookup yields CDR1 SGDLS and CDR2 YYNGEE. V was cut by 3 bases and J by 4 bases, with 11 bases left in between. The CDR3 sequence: CASSATNWGNTIYF. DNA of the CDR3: TGTGCCAGCAGCGCGACAAATTGGGGAAACACCATATATTTT. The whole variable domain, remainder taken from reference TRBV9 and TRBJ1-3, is DSGVTQTPKHLITATGQRVTLRCSPRSGDLSVYWYQQSLDQGLQFLIQYYNGEERAKGNILERFSAQQFPDLHSELNLSSLELGDSALYFCASSATNWGNTIYFGEGSWLTVV.

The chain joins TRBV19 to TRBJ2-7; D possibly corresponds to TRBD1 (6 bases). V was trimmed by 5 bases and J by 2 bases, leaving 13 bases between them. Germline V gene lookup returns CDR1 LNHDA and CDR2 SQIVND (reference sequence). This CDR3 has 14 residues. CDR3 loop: CASSPFGQTYEQYF. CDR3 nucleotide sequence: TGTGCCAGTAGTCCGTTCGGACAGACCTACGAGCAGTACTTC.

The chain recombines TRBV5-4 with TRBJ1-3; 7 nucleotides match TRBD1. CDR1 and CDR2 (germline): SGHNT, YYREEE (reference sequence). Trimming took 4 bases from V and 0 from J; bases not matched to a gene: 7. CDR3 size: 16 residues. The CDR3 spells CASSAEQGYSGNTIYF. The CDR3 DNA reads TGTGCCAGCAGCGCAGAACAGGGGTACTCTGGAAACACCATATATTTT.

In nucleotides, the CDR3 is TGTGCCAGCAGCTCACCCTTGCAAGGACAGGCGACCTACGAGCAGTACTTC. Its translation: CASSSPLQGQATYEQYF. This chain uses TRBV7-2 with TRBJ2-5; 7 nucleotides agree with TRBD1. The J call may be faulty, since TRBJ2-7 better matches the DNA end. The CDR3 loop spans 17 amino acids. The germline gives CDR1 SGHTA, CDR2 FQGNSA.

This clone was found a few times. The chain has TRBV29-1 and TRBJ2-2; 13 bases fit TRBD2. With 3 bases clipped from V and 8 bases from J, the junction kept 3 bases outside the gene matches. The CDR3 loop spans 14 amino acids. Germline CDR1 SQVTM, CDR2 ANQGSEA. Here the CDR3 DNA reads TGCAGCGTTGATCCGGGACTAGCGGGGGGGGAGCTGTTTTTT. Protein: CSVDPGLAGGELFF.

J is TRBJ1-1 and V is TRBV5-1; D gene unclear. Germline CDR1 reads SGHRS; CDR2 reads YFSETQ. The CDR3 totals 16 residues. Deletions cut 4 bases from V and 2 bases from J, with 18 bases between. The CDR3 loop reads CASSLGSGSGNTEAFF. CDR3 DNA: TGCGCCAGCAGCCTGGGGTCCGGGAGTGGCAACACTGAAGCTTTCTTT.

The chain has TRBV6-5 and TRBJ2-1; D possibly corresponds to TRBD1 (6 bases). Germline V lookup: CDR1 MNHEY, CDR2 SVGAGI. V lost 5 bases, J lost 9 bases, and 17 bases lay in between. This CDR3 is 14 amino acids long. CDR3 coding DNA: TGTGCCAGCAGTACCCGGGACAACGGGGCTGAGCAGTTCTTC. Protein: CASSTRDNGAEQFF.

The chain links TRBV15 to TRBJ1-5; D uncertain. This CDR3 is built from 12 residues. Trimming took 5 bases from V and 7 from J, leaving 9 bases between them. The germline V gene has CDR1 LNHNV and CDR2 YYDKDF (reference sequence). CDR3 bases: TGTGCCACCAGCGGTCGGAGCCAGCCCCAGCATTTT. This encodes CATSGRSQPQHF.

This CDR3 reads CASSQGQANTGELFF. CDR3 DNA sequence: TGCGCCAGCAGCCAAGGGCAGGCTAACACCGGGGAGCTGTTTTTT. The chain uses TRBV4-1 and TRBJ2-2; D is unclear. With 1 base removed from V and 2 bases from J, the gap between germline ends came to 8 bases. Germline CDR1 and CDR2: MGHRA and YSYEKL. This CDR3 is built from 15 residues.

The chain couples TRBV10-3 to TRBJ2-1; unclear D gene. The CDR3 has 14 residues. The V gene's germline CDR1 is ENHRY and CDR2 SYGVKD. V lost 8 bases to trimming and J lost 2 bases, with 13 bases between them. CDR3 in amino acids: CAIGAAPAYNEQFF. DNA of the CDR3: TGTGCCATCGGCGCAGCGCCTGCCTACAATGAGCAGTTCTTC.

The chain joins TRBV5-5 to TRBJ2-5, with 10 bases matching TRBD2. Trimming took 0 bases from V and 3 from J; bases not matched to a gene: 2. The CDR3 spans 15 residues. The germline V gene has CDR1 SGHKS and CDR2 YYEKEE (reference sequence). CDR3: CASSLVLAGEETQYF. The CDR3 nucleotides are TGTGCCAGCAGCTTGGTCCTAGCGGGGGAAGAGACCCAGTACTTC.

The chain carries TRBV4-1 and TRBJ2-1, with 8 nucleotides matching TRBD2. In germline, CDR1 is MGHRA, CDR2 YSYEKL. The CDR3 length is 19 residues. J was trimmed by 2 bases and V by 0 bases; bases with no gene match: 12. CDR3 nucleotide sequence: TGCGCCAGCAGCCAAGAATTTCGTGAAGCGGGAGACCCCTACAATGAGCAGTTCTTC. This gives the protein CASSQEFREAGDPYNEQFF.

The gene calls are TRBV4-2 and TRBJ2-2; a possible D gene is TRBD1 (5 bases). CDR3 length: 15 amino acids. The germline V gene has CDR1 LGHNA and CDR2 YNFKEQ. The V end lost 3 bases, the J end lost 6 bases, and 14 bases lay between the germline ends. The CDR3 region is CASSHGHLAAGELFF. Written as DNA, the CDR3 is TGTGCCAGCAGCCATGGACACCTCGCCGCCGGGGAGCTGTTTTTT.

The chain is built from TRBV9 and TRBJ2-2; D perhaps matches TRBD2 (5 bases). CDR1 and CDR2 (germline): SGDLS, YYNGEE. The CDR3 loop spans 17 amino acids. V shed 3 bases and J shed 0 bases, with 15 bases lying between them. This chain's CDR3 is CASSASGNPTNTGELFF. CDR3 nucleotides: TGTGCCAGCAGCGCTTCCGGGAATCCAACGAACACCGGGGAGCTGTTTTTT.

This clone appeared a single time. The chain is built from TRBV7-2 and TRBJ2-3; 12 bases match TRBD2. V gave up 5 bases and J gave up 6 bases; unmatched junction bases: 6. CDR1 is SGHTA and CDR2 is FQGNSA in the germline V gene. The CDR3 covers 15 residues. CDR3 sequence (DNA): TGTGCCAGCAGCCCCGCGGGACTAGCGGGTGATACGCAGTATTTT. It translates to CASSPAGLAGDTQYF.

The CDR3 nucleotides are TGTGCCAGCAGCCCGGGACTAGCCATAGATACGCAGTATTTT. Translation gives CASSPGLAIDTQYF. The rearrangement joins TRBV11-3 to TRBJ2-3; 9 nucleotides align to TRBD2. There are 14 residues in the CDR3. V gave up 5 bases and J gave up 5 bases; unmatched junction bases: 5. Germline V CDR1 and CDR2: SGHNT, YENEEA.

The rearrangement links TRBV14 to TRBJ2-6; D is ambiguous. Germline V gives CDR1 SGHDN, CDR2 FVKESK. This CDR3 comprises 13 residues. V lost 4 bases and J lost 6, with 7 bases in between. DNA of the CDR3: TGTGCCAGCAGCCGATTAGAGGCCAACGTCCTGACTTTC. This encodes CASSRLEANVLTF.

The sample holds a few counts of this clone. The CDR3 bases are TGCAGCGTTGTGCCGGGACTAGCTCAGGAGACCCAGTACTTC. It specifies CSVVPGLAQETQYF. The J gene is TRBJ2-5, the V gene TRBV29-1; the match to TRBD2 covers 9 bases. Germline assignment: CDR1 SQVTM and CDR2 ANQGSEA. This CDR3 is 14 amino acids long. J was trimmed by 5 bases and V by 4 bases; bases with no gene match: 8.

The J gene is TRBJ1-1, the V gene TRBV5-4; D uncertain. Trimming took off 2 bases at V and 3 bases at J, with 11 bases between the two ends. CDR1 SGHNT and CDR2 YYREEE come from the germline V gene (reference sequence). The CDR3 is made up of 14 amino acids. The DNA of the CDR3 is TGTGCCAGCAGCTTCGGTTCTACGGACACTGAAGCTTTCTTT. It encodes CASSFGSTDTEAFF.

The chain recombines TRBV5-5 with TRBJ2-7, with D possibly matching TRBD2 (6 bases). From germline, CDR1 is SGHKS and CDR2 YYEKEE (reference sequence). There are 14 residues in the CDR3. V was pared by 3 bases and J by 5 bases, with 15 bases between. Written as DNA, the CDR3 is TGTGCCAGCAGCTACCGAACCCCTAGCGACGAGCAGTACTTC. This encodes CASSYRTPSDEQYF. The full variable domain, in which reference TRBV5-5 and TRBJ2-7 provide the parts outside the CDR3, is DAGVTQSPTHLIKTRGQQVTLRCSPISGHKSVSWYQQVLGQGPQFIFQYYEKEERGRGNFPDRFSARQFPNYSSELNVNALLLGDSALYLCASSYRTPSDEQYFGPGTRLTVT.